These 22 T cell receptor beta chains originate from one sample sequenced in a study of blood T cell repertoires in COVID-19. Generated by immunoSEQ multiplex PCR, the TCRdb table keeps only in-frame clones and is missing some. The profile shows roughly 300,000 clones, about 85% of them singletons. Sequenced sample: PBMCs or T cells enriched from blood (not recorded which). Every receptor here comes from a woman aged 30 to 39 who had recovered from COVID-19.

Written as DNA, the CDR3 is TGCGCCAGCAGCTTGGGTACAGGGGGCTACAATGAGCAGTTCTTC. Its protein product is CASSLGTGGYNEQFF. This chain links TRBV5-1 with TRBJ2-1, with 8 bases lining up with TRBD1. After removal of 0 bases from V and 3 bases from J, the junction contained 2 bases not matched to a gene. Germline values: CDR1 SGHRS, CDR2 YFSETQ. This CDR3 has 15 residues.

The CDR3: CASSYETVTNEKLFF. The CDR3, as DNA: TGTGCCAGCAGTTACGAGACTGTGACTAATGAAAAACTGTTTTTT. This rearrangement joins TRBV6-6 to TRBJ1-4; D gene ambiguous. This CDR3 comprises 15 residues. V was trimmed by 2 bases and J by 2 bases, leaving 9 bases between them. The V gene's germline CDR1 is MNHNY and CDR2 SVGAGI (reference sequence).

V usage is TRBV30 and J usage is TRBJ1-6; 10 bases agree with TRBD1. The V and J ends lost 3 bases and 10 bases, in that order; junction bases with no gene match: 3. Looked up from germline, CDR1 is GTSNPN and CDR2 is SVGIG (reference sequence). The CDR3 spans 13 residues. Here the CDR3 reads CAWSGTGDSPLHF. The CDR3 nucleotides read TGTGCCTGGAGCGGGACAGGGGACTCACCCCTCCACTTT.

The chain employs TRBV6-5 and TRBJ1-1; D remains ambiguous. Germline V gives CDR1 MNHEY, CDR2 SVGAGI. This CDR3 comprises 14 residues. Between the trimmed V and J ends, which lost 7 bases and 1 base, there was a span of 13 bases. CDR3 amino acids: CASKSPTGNTEAFF. For the CDR3, the DNA is TGTGCCAGCAAAAGTCCCACGGGGAACACTGAAGCTTTCTTT.

This clone was observed a handful of times. The same CDR3 arises from other DNA sequences in this sample as well. The chain recombines TRBV5-5 with TRBJ1-2; 7 bases fit TRBD1. The CDR3 is made up of 14 amino acids. From germline, CDR1 is SGHKS and CDR2 YYEKEE (reference sequence). Unmatched junction bases numbered 3, after V lost 4 bases and J lost 0 bases. The CDR3 loop is CASSPGQSNYGYTF. As DNA, the CDR3 is TGTGCCAGCAGCCCGGGACAGTCTAACTATGGCTACACCTTC.

The chain is built from TRBV14 and TRBJ1-2; D is unresolved. Looked up from germline, CDR1 is SGHDN and CDR2 is FVKESK. Trimming cost V 1 base and J 4 bases, with 7 bases left between them. This CDR3 has 13 amino acids. CDR3 DNA sequence: TGTGCCAGCAGCCAAGGTCGGTTCTATGGCTACACCTTC. Translating gives CASSQGRFYGYTF.

This chain uses TRBV12-3 or TRBV12-4 with TRBJ1-6; no definite D call. This CDR3 comprises 11 residues. Trimming took off 5 bases at V and 14 bases at J, with 10 bases between the two ends. Written as DNA, the CDR3 is TGTGCCAGCAGTACTCGAGACACCCTCCACTTT. Amino acids: CASSTRDTLHF.

The chain has TRBV7-9 and TRBJ1-4, with 7 bases identical to TRBD1. V dropped 3 bases and J dropped 0; count of bases not matched to a gene: 7. This CDR3 is built from 17 residues. CDR1 is SEHNR, CDR2 FQNEAQ, per germline (reference sequence). CDR3 sequence (DNA): TGTGCCAGCAGCTTCCGGGGGACAGCACCAACTAATGAAAAACTGTTTTTT. Residues: CASSFRGTAPTNEKLFF.

The J gene is TRBJ1-1, the V gene TRBV18; 7 bases line up with TRBD1. The germline gives CDR1 KGHSH, CDR2 LQKENI. The CDR3 sequence is 13 residues long. The V segment lost 2 bases and the J segment 7 bases; nucleotides outside the gene matches: 4. The CDR3 nucleotides read TGTGCCAGCTCACCAGGGACAGATATTGAAGCTTTCTTT. Translated: CASSPGTDIEAFF.

The chain links TRBV4-3 to TRBJ1-2, with 7 bases matching TRBD1. Unmatched junction bases numbered 8, after V lost 0 bases and J lost 4 bases. From germline, CDR1 is LGHNA and CDR2 YSLEER. The CDR3 has 16 amino acids. The CDR3 DNA reads as TGCGCCAGCAGCCAAGATTTGGGAGGACAGGCCTATGGCTACACCTTC. Translated, it gives CASSQDLGGQAYGYTF.

The V gene is TRBV10-3, the J gene TRBJ1-1; D is perhaps TRBD1 (5 bases). Deletions cut 6 bases from V and 2 bases from J, with 10 bases between. Looked up from germline, CDR1 is ENHRY and CDR2 is SYGVKD. The CDR3 consists of 13 residues. CDR3 sequence reads: CAISPDTNTEAFF. CDR3 bases: TGTGCCATCAGCCCGGACACCAACACTGAAGCTTTCTTT.

The rearrangement joins TRBV10-3 to TRBJ2-2, with D perhaps matching TRBD2 (6 bases). The CDR3 is made up of 16 amino acids. CDR1 and CDR2 from the germline V gene are ENHRY and SYGVKD. Trimming removed 0 bases at V and 3 bases at J, with 11 bases between. The CDR3 loop is CAISESGTGDTGELFF. In nucleotides, the CDR3 is TGTGCCATCAGTGAGTCCGGCACGGGGGACACCGGGGAGCTGTTTTTT.

CDR3 nucleotide sequence: TGCGCCACCTCTCCCAGCGGGGGGGCAAGGTATGAGCAGTTCTTC. The encoded protein is CATSPSGGARYEQFF. The rearrangement uses TRBV5-1 and TRBJ2-1; 10 bases line up with TRBD2. Per the germline V gene, CDR1 is SGHRS and CDR2 is YFSETQ. The CDR3 runs 15 residues. Trimming cost V 9 bases and J 8 bases; bases outside gene matches: 14.

The gene calls are TRBV6-1 and TRBJ1-2; 7 bases agree with TRBD1. Per the germline V gene, CDR1 is MNHNS and CDR2 is SASEGT. The CDR3 is 18 residues long. V gave up 0 bases and J gave up 4 bases; unmatched junction bases: 14. The CDR3 DNA reads as TGTGCCAGCAGTGAAGCTGACAGGGAATCCCGCTATGGCTATGGCTACACCTTC. This codes for CASSEADRESRYGYGYTF.

The chain carries TRBV6-1 and TRBJ1-5; D is possibly TRBD1 (5 bases). Trimming removed 2 bases at V and 6 bases at J, with 17 bases between. This CDR3 has 16 residues. Germline lookup yields CDR1 MNHNS and CDR2 SASEGT. The CDR3 region is CASSERPRSGGQPQHF. The CDR3 bases are TGTGCCAGCAGTGAAAGACCCCGTTCGGGGGGTCAGCCCCAGCATTTT.

The chain employs TRBV18 and TRBJ2-2, with 7 bases that match TRBD2. CDR1 and CDR2 from the germline V gene are KGHSH and LQKENI. The V segment lost 2 bases and the J segment 2 bases; nucleotides outside the gene matches: 8. The CDR3 is 17 residues long. The CDR3 DNA is TGTGCCAGCTCACCATTTTTCTCGGGGGGAAACACCGGGGAGCTGTTTTTT. It specifies CASSPFFSGGNTGELFF.

V is TRBV5-1 and J is TRBJ1-2; possible D gene TRBD1, 5 bases. This CDR3 region has 13 residues. V was cut by 0 bases and J by 6 bases, with 9 bases left in between. Germline CDR1 and CDR2: SGHRS and YFSETQ. The CDR3 region is CASSLGGDDGYTF. The CDR3 DNA reads as TGCGCCAGCAGCTTGGGGGGCGATGATGGCTACACCTTC.

The rearrangement uses TRBV6-5 and TRBJ1-4, with a tentative D call TRBD1 (5 bases). Germline CDR1 is MNHEY and CDR2 is SVGAGI. The V end was cut by 8 bases, the J end by 2 bases, with 9 bases between. This CDR3 contains 13 residues. Here the CDR3 reads CASRQGTNEKLFF. CDR3 bases: TGTGCCAGCCGGCAGGGTACTAATGAAAAACTGTTTTTT.

V usage is TRBV7-2 and J usage is TRBJ1-1, with TRBD1 as a possible D gene (6 bases). Trimming left V 2 bases short and J 7 bases short, with 17 bases between. CDR1 is SGHTA and CDR2 is FQGNSA in the germline V gene. The CDR3 length is 15 residues. CDR3 protein: CASSLFFRGAGEAFF. The DNA for the CDR3 is TGTGCCAGCAGCTTATTCTTTCGGGGGGCAGGTGAAGCTTTCTTT.

This chain connects TRBV29-1 to TRBJ1-1, with D perhaps TRBD1 (5 bases). Germline-derived CDR1 and CDR2 are SQVTM and ANQGSEA. Trimming shortened V by 7 bases and J by 2 bases, and 14 bases separated the two germline ends. This CDR3 has 13 amino acids. The chain's CDR3 is CSAGGGRNTEAFF. The CDR3 nucleotides are TGCAGCGCCGGGGGAGGACGAAACACTGAAGCTTTCTTT.

V is TRBV19 and J is TRBJ1-2; D possibly corresponds to TRBD1 (5 bases). The CDR3 length is 13 residues. V was trimmed by 6 bases and J by 8 bases, leaving 16 bases between them. Germline CDR1 reads LNHDA; CDR2 reads SQIVND (reference sequence). The CDR3 region has the DNA TGTGCCAGTAGCCACGGGACTCTGGGAGGCTACACCTTC. Residues: CASSHGTLGGYTF.

This chain connects TRBV6-5 to TRBJ1-2, with 8 bases matching TRBD1. V was pared by 8 bases and J by 8 bases, with 10 bases of the junction left unmatched. CDR3 length: 13 amino acids. In germline, CDR1 is MNHEY, CDR2 SVGAGI. The CDR3 sequence is CASSTGEIGGYTF. The CDR3 DNA sequence: TGTGCCAGCTCGACAGGGGAAATAGGCGGCTACACCTTC.